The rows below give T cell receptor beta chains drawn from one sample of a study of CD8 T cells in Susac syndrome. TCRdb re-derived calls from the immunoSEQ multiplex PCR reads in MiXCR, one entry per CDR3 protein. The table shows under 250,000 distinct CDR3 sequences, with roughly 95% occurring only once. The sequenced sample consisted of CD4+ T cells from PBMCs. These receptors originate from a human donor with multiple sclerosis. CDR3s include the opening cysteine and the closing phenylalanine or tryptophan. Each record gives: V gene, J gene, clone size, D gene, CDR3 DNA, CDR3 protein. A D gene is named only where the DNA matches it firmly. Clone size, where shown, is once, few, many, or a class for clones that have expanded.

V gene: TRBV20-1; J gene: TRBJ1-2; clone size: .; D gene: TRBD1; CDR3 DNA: TGCAGGCCCGGACAGGAAGACACCTTC; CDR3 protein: CRPGQEDTF
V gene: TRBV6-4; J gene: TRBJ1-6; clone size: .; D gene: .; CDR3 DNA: TGTGCCAGCAGTGAGCGAAGGAGCTCCTATAATTCACCCCTCCACTTT; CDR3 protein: CASSERRSSYNSPLHF
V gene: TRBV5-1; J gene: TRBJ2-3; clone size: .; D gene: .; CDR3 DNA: TGCGCCAGCAGCTTAGAGCGGAGCACAGATACGCAGTATTTT; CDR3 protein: CASSLERSTDTQYF
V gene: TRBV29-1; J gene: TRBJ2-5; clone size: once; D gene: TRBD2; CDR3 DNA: TGCAGCTCTCAGCGGGGGGGCCAGGAGACCCAGTACTTC; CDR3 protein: CSSQRGGQETQYF
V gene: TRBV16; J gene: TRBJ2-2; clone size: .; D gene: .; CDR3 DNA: TGTGCCAGCAGCCAATTGGGGGCGAACACCGGGGAGCTGCTTTTT; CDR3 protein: CASSQLGANTGELLF
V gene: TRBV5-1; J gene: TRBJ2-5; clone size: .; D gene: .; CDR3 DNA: TGCGCCAGCAGCTTCAAGGGAGGACTCTGGGAGACCCAGTACTTC; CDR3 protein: CASSFKGGLWETQYF
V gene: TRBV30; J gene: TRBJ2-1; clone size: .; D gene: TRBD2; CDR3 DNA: TGTGCCTGGATAGTAGCGGGGGGGCCCCGGGGTGAGCAGTTCTTC; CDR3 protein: CAWIVAGGPRGEQFF
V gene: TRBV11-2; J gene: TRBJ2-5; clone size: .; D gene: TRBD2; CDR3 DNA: TGTGCCAGCAGCTGGACTAGTGGCCAGACCCAGTACTTC; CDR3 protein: CASSWTSGQTQYF
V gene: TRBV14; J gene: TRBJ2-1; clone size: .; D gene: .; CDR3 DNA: TGTGCCAGCAGCCGGGACCTTGAGGTTGGTGAGCAGTTCTTC; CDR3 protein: CASSRDLEVGEQFF
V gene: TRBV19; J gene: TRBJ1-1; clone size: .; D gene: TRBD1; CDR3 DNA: TGTGCCAGTAGCCTAGTCCGGGACAGGCGGAACACTGAAGCTTTCTTT; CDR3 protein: CASSLVRDRRNTEAFF
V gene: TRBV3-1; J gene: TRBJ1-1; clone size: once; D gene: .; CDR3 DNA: TGTGCCAGCAGCCATGGTCGGGCAACTGAAGCTTTCTTT; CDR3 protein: CASSHGRATEAFF
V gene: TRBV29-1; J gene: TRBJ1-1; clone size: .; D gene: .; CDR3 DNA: TGCAGCGTTGCGGTGGGGGGGAACACTGAAGCTTTCTTT; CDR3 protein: CSVAVGGNTEAFF
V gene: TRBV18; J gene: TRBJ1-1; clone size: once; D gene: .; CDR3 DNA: TGTGCCAGCTCGGAAGGAAAGAACACTGAAGCTTTCTTT; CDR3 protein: CASSEGKNTEAFF
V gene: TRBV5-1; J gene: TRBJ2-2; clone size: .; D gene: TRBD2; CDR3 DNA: TGCGCCAGCAACCTAGCGGGGGGACGGACCGGGGAGCTGTTTTTT; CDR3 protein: CASNLAGGRTGELFF
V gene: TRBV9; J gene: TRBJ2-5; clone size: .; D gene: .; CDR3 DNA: TGTGCCAGCAGCGTAGCCCACAGGGTGGCGGGGGCCCAAGAGACCCAGTACTTC; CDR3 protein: CASSVAHRVAGAQETQYF
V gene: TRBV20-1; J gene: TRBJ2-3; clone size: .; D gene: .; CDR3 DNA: TGCAGTGCGACAGCGGATACGCAGTATTTT; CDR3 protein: CSATADTQYF
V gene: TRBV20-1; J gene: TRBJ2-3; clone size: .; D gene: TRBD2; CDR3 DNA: TGCAGTGCTAGTCGACTAGCGGGGGGACCACAAGATACGCAGTATTTT; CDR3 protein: CSASRLAGGPQDTQYF
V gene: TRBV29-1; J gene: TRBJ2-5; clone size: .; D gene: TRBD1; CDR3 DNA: TGCAGCGTTGAAGGGTTGGGGACAGGGATGTTTGGGGAGACCCAGTACTTC; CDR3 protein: CSVEGLGTGMFGETQYF